These 25 T cell receptor beta chains came from one sample sequenced in a study of T cell repertoires in cytomegalovirus infection. In TCRdb, the reads were re-called with MiXCR into one record per CDR3 protein. The table lists around 740,000 distinct CDR3 sequences, less than 40% of them singletons. Material for sequencing was PBMCs. These receptors all stem from a human donor in good health (CMV status not recorded). Some clones in this sample may be carry-over from other donors' samples.

A note on this clonotype: One junction end disagrees with the germline gene, perhaps due to a read error. The gene calls are TRBV28 and TRBJ1-1; TRBD1 aligns across 7 bases. CDR1 MDHEN and CDR2 SYDVKM come from the germline V gene. CDR3 size: 14 residues. The CDR3 protein is CASTRRRGPTEALF. The CDR3 DNA sequence: TGTGCCAGCACCAGGAGGAGGGGGCCGACTGAAGCTTTATTT.

This clonotype was observed a few times. The V call is TRBV5-1, the J call TRBJ1-5, with 9 bases matching TRBD1. Germline trimming cut 4 bases from V and 6 bases from J; bases unmatched to any gene: 8. From germline, CDR1 is SGHRS and CDR2 YFSETQ. The CDR3 spans 15 residues. The CDR3 region has the DNA TGCGCCAGCAGCCCCGGGACAGGGAAGTCTCAGCCCCAGCATTTT. Protein: CASSPGTGKSQPQHF. The full variable domain, completed using reference TRBV5-1 and TRBJ1-5, is KAGVTQTPRYLIKTRGQQVTLSCSPISGHRSVSWYQQTPGQGLQFLFEYFSETQRNKGNFPGRFSGRQFSNSRSEMNVSTLELGDSALYLCASSPGTGKSQPQHFGDGTRLSIL.

V and J are TRBV11-2 and TRBJ2-5; 7 nucleotides line up with TRBD2. Per germline, CDR1 SGHAT and CDR2 FQNNGV. This CDR3 is 15 amino acids long. V shed 2 bases, J shed 3 bases, and the junction held 6 bases outside the gene matches. CDR3 region: CASSLWLADEETQYF. CDR3 DNA sequence: TGTGCCAGCAGCTTATGGCTAGCGGATGAAGAGACCCAGTACTTC.

The V gene is TRBV2, the J gene TRBJ1-5, with 11 positions matching TRBD1. This CDR3 comprises 15 residues. Trimming took 6 bases from V and 4 from J; bases not matched to a gene: 5. Germline V gene sequence: CDR1 SNHLY, CDR2 FYNNEI. DNA of the CDR3: TGTGCCAGCAGGTACGGGACAGGGGGTAATCAGCCCCAGCATTTT. Translation gives CASRYGTGGNQPQHF.

The CDR3 loop is CASSLLSGGETQYF. The CDR3 nucleotides are TGTGCCAGCAGCTTGCTAAGCGGGGGGGAGACCCAGTACTTC. The J gene is TRBJ2-5, the V gene TRBV11-2; 9 bases fit TRBD2. Losses at the gene ends were 3 bases for V and 5 bases for J; bases not matched to a gene: 4. CDR3 length: 14 amino acids. Germline V lookup: CDR1 SGHAT, CDR2 FQNNGV.

CDR3 nucleotide sequence: TGTGCCAGCAGCTTAGTGTACGGGGAGGAAGAGACCCAGTACTTC. This sequence encodes CASSLVYGEEETQYF. This chain connects TRBV7-6 to TRBJ2-5; perhaps TRBD2 as D (6 bases). The length of the CDR3 is 15 residues. V was shortened by 1 base and J by 3 bases, with 12 bases between the two germline ends. CDR1 SGHVS and CDR2 FNYEAQ come from the germline V gene.

V is TRBV19 and J is TRBJ1-2; no clear D. V was clipped by 6 bases and J by 0 bases, with 14 bases between them. The germline V gene has CDR1 LNHDA and CDR2 SQIVND (reference sequence). The CDR3 extends over 15 amino acids. CDR3 loop: CASSPGLNSNYGYTF. The CDR3 DNA reads as TGTGCCAGTAGCCCTGGGCTGAACTCTAACTATGGCTACACCTTC. Full variable domain (rest looked up from reference TRBV19 and TRBJ1-2): DGGITQSPKYLFRKEGQNVTLSCEQNLNHDAMYWYRQDPGQGLRLIYYSQIVNDFQKGDIAEGYSVSREKKESFPLTVTSAQKNPTAFYLCASSPGLNSNYGYTFGSGTRLTVV.

This clonotype was seen a few times. This chain connects TRBV24-1 to TRBJ2-2, with 7 bases aligning to TRBD1. CDR1 and CDR2 from the germline V gene are KGHDR and SFDVKD. The junction had 6 bases not matched to a gene; V was cut back by 5 bases and J by 1 base. The CDR3 spans 16 residues. The CDR3 DNA reads as TGTGCCACCAGTGCGATAGGACAGGAGAACACCGGGGAGCTGTTTTTT. Translation: CATSAIGQENTGELFF.

This clonotype appeared once. The rearrangement links TRBV5-1 to TRBJ2-7; 13 bases are a match to TRBD2. Germline V lookup: CDR1 SGHRS, CDR2 YFSETQ. The CDR3 is made up of 15 amino acids. Germline trimming cut 4 bases from V and 6 bases from J; bases unmatched to any gene: 7. The CDR3 sequence is CASSGTSGGVREQYF. The CDR3 DNA follows: TGCGCCAGCAGCGGTACTAGCGGGGGGGTCCGCGAGCAGTACTTC.

This clonotype was counted once. J is TRBJ2-1 and V is TRBV7-7, with 13 bases lining up with TRBD2. Germline V gene sequence: CDR1 SSHAT, CDR2 FNYEAQ (reference sequence). This CDR3 spans 16 amino acids. Written as DNA, the CDR3 is TGTGCTATATCGGGACTAGCGGGATACGCCTACAATGAGCAGTTCTTC. This encodes CAISGLAGYAYNEQFF.

The V call is TRBV6-1, the J call TRBJ2-5; 9 nucleotides line up with TRBD2. V lost 10 bases to trimming and J lost 2 bases; unmatched junction nucleotides: 8. The CDR3 is 14 residues long. Per the germline V gene, CDR1 is MNHNS and CDR2 is SASEGT. The CDR3, as DNA: TGTGCCATCGTAGATCTAGCGGGGCAAGAGACCCAGTACTTC. Its translation: CAIVDLAGQETQYF.

V is TRBV7-9 and J is TRBJ1-1, with a tentative D call TRBD1 (6 bases). The germline V and J ends were trimmed by 4 bases and 5 bases, with 14 bases remaining between them. CDR1 and CDR2 from the germline V gene are SEHNR and FQNEAQ (reference sequence). This CDR3 has 14 amino acids. The DNA for the CDR3 is TGTGCCAGCAGCTCCGGTACAGGGCTGACTGAAGCTTTCTTT. Protein sequence: CASSSGTGLTEAFF. The whole variable domain, filled in from reference TRBV7-9 and TRBJ1-1, reads DTGVSQNPRHKITKRGQNVTFRCDPISEHNRLYWYRQTLGQGPEFLTYFQNEAQLEKSRLLSDRFSAERPKGSFSTLEIQRTEQGDSAMYLCASSSGTGLTEAFFGQGTRLTVV.

This chain uses TRBV20-1 with TRBJ2-7; 9 nucleotides agree with TRBD2. The CDR3 contains 15 residues. Germline V gene lookup returns CDR1 DFQATT and CDR2 SNEGSKA (reference sequence). V trimming: 3 bases; J trimming: 8 bases; junction bases outside the gene matches: 14. CDR3 nucleotides: TGCAGTGCTAGGGCCGGGGCTAGCGGGAATTCTCAGCAGTACTTC. This translates into CSARAGASGNSQQYF.

The V gene is TRBV5-6, the J gene TRBJ1-1; weak D call: TRBD1 (5 bases). V was cut by 3 bases and J by 6 bases, with 18 bases left in between. Germline CDR1 and CDR2: SGHDT and YYEEEE. The CDR3 runs 15 residues. CDR3 in DNA: TGTGCCAGCAGCTGGGCAGGTTCAGGGAGCTCTGAAGCTTTCTTT. This codes for CASSWAGSGSSEAFF.

As to this clonotype: An end of the junction does not agree with germline; a read error may underlie this. The chain carries TRBV28 and TRBJ2-1, with 13 bases that match TRBD2. The germline CDR1 and CDR2 sequences are MDHEN and SYDVKM. CDR3 size: 15 residues. CDR3 protein: CASSGGTSGMNEQLF. CDR3 nucleotides: TGTGCCAGCAGTGGCGGGACTAGCGGGATGAATGAGCAGTTATTC.

This clonotype occurred a few times. The V and J genes are TRBV7-3 and TRBJ2-1, with no clear D. Germline V gene sequence: CDR1 SGHTA, CDR2 FQGTGA. There are 13 residues in the CDR3. V lost 2 bases and J 6 bases, leaving 8 bases between the germline ends. CDR3: CASSLAPGNEQFF. The CDR3 DNA sequence: TGTGCCAGCAGCTTAGCCCCCGGCAATGAGCAGTTCTTC.

In its sample, this clonotype was seen a few times. This chain connects TRBV24-1 to TRBJ2-1; 9 bases are a match to TRBD2. The CDR3 has 15 amino acids. Trimming took 2 bases from V and 6 from J; bases not matched to a gene: 4. Germline V CDR1 and CDR2: KGHDR, SFDVKD. The CDR3 DNA reads as TGTGCCACCAGTGATTCCGCGGGGGGGCTCAATGAGCAGTTCTTC. Residues: CATSDSAGGLNEQFF.

V gene TRBV7-9 combines with J gene TRBJ2-6; possibly TRBD2 for D (6 bases). V was trimmed by 6 bases and J by 3 bases, leaving 6 bases between them. This CDR3 has 13 amino acids. The V gene's germline CDR1 is SEHNR and CDR2 FQNEAQ (reference sequence). CDR3 in amino acids: CASRGGGANVLTF. CDR3 bases: TGTGCCAGCAGGGGGGGTGGGGCCAACGTCCTGACTTTC.

This clonotype was counted a few times. The chain recombines TRBV12-3 or TRBV12-4 with TRBJ2-5; D might be TRBD2 (6 bases). This CDR3 has 13 residues. V lost 5 bases to trimming and J lost 2 bases, with 9 bases between them. The CDR3 reads CASSTGDQETQYF. The CDR3 DNA follows: TGTGCCAGCAGTACGGGAGATCAAGAGACCCAGTACTTC.

Of note for this clonotype: A much larger clone is a single base away; this may be a read error. This chain connects TRBV19 to TRBJ1-5; no clear D gene. This CDR3 is 15 amino acids long. V dropped 7 bases and J dropped 4 bases, with 17 bases sitting between them. Germline-derived CDR1 and CDR2 are LNHDA and SQIVND (reference sequence). CDR3 residues: CASKMKDGVNQPQHF. DNA for the CDR3: TGTGCCAGTAAGATGAAAGATGGGGTGAATCAGCCCCAGCATTTT.

This chain connects TRBV29-1 to TRBJ2-1; D perhaps matches TRBD2 (6 bases). Trimming shortened V by 7 bases and J by 8 bases, and 18 bases separated the two germline ends. Germline V gives CDR1 SQVTM, CDR2 ANQGSEA. The CDR3 covers 13 residues. DNA of the CDR3: TGCAGCGCCCAGAAGAGAGAGCGGGATGAGCAGTTCTTC. Amino acids: CSAQKRERDEQFF.

CDR3 residues: CARTLNGLAGLTDTQYF. As DNA, the CDR3 is TGTGCCAGAACCCTCAACGGACTAGCGGGACTCACAGATACGCAGTATTTT. The chain joins TRBV6-2 or TRBV6-3 to TRBJ2-3; 12 bases agree with TRBD2. Germline V gene lookup returns CDR1 MNHEY and CDR2 SVGEGT. V was pared by 9 bases and J by 2 bases, with 12 bases of the junction left unmatched. There are 17 residues in the CDR3.

At least ten counts were recorded for this clonotype. CDR3 in amino acids: CASSLGTSGDPRIEQFF. The CDR3, as DNA: TGTGCCAGCAGCCTCGGGACTAGCGGGGACCCGCGGATTGAGCAGTTCTTC. The chain has TRBV7-9 and TRBJ2-1; TRBD2 matches at 13 bases. The CDR3 covers 17 residues. CDR1 is SEHNR and CDR2 is FQNEAQ in the germline V gene (reference sequence). The junction had 13 bases not matched to a gene; V was cut back by 5 bases and J by 9 bases.

This clonotype has just one count. J is TRBJ2-7 and V is TRBV28, with 7 bases identical to TRBD1. V dropped 6 bases and J dropped 3; count of bases not matched to a gene: 8. The CDR3 totals 14 residues. Looked up from germline, CDR1 is MDHEN and CDR2 is SYDVKM. The CDR3, as DNA: TGTGCCAGCAGGTCCGGGACAGAAGACTACGAGCAGTACTTC. Amino acid sequence: CASRSGTEDYEQYF.

To note about this clonotype: Because the CDR3 is missing its conserved closing phenylalanine or tryptophan, this is likely a read error. The chain employs TRBV27 and TRBJ1-1, with D maybe TRBD1 (6 bases). The CDR3 contains 14 residues. CDR1 and CDR2 (germline): MNHEY, SMNVEV (reference sequence). Trimming left V 5 bases short and J 3 bases short, with 13 bases between. The CDR3 region has the DNA TGTGCCAGCAGTATAGCCGCAGGGGACACTGAAGCTTTCCTT. It codes for CASSIAAGDTEAFL.